The 21 T cell receptor beta chains presented below share a single source sample, sequenced in a study of OX40 agonist ivuxolimab in advanced cancers. This table comes from immunoSEQ multiplex PCR, and its TCRdb copy is limited to in-frame clones, with some not included. The sample lists tens of thousands of clones, about 73% occurring once. The sequencing used CD4+ or CD8+ T cells sorted from blood, collected in a trial of the OX40 agonist ivuxolimab. The source of these receptors is an adult with an advanced solid tumor such as melanoma, head and neck, liver or kidney cancer.

The V and J genes are TRBV5-6 and TRBJ2-7, with TRBD2 matching over 13 bases. CDR3 length equals 17 residues. Germline V gives CDR1 SGHDT, CDR2 YYEEEE. V trimming: 1 base; J trimming: 2 bases; junction bases outside the gene matches: 6. The DNA of the CDR3 is TGTGCCAGCAGCTTGTCGCTAACTAGCGGGAGGGCCTACGAGCAGTACTTC. Residues: CASSLSLTSGRAYEQYF.

V usage is TRBV5-1 and J usage is TRBJ1-2, with 7 bases lining up with TRBD1. The CDR3 has 13 amino acids. The junction had 1 base not matched to a gene; V was cut back by 2 bases and J by 3 bases. Germline V gives CDR1 SGHRS, CDR2 YFSETQ. CDR3 amino acids: CASSLTGDYGYTF. The CDR3 coding sequence is TGCGCCAGCAGCTTAACAGGGGACTATGGCTACACCTTC.

In this sample, this clone turned up a few times. The chain links TRBV18 to TRBJ1-4, with TRBD1 as a possible D gene (5 bases). The V gene lost 4 bases and the J gene lost 8 bases, with 11 bases spanning the gap. Germline assignment: CDR1 KGHSH and CDR2 LQKENI. The CDR3 length is 13 residues. CDR3 region: CASSRDQGEKLFF. CDR3 DNA: TGTGCCAGCTCACGGGACCAGGGCGAAAAACTGTTTTTT.

V is TRBV28 and J is TRBJ2-1, with TRBD2 matching 11 bases. The CDR3 runs 17 residues. The germline V gene has CDR1 MDHEN and CDR2 SYDVKM. V lost 4 bases and J lost 7; bases outside the gene matches: 12. In nucleotides, the CDR3 is TGTGCCAGCAGTTCCCCCAGGGGTCCTAGCGGGAGGAATGAGCAGTTCTTC. Translating it yields CASSSPRGPSGRNEQFF.

CDR3 nucleotides: TGTGCCAGCAGTTACACGGACGGGATCTACACCTTC. Translation gives CASSYTDGIYTF. This sequence joins TRBV6-5 and TRBJ1-2; D remains unclear. The germline V gene has CDR1 MNHEY and CDR2 SVGAGI. The CDR3 is made up of 12 amino acids. The V end was cut by 2 bases, the J end by 10 bases, with 11 bases between.

The chain uses TRBV7-9 and TRBJ1-1; 7 nucleotides align to TRBD1. The CDR3 is made up of 13 amino acids. CDR1 and CDR2 from the germline V gene are SEHNR and FQNEAQ (reference sequence). Unmatched junction bases numbered 1, after V lost 5 bases and J lost 1 base. Here the CDR3 DNA reads TGTGCCAGCAGCCAGGGGGGGAACACTGAAGCTTTCTTT. Residues: CASSQGGNTEAFF.

This clone came up once. The rearrangement joins TRBV27 to TRBJ1-2, with 7 bases fitting TRBD1. CDR1 is MNHEY, CDR2 SMNVEV, per germline (reference sequence). The junction had 13 bases not matched to a gene; V was cut back by 1 base and J by 8 bases. The CDR3 consists of 16 residues. In nucleotides, the CDR3 is TGTGCCAGCAGTTTATTGGGGCCTACAGGGGATCAGGGCTACACCTTC. It codes for CASSLLGPTGDQGYTF.

This chain connects TRBV18 to TRBJ1-2; no firm D call. V lost 3 bases, J lost 4 bases, and 9 bases lay in between. The CDR3 sequence is 13 residues long. The germline CDR1 and CDR2 sequences are KGHSH and LQKENI. The CDR3 nucleotides are TGTGCCAGCTCACCCTCCAGGTCCTATGGCTACACCTTC. Its protein product is CASSPSRSYGYTF.

The J gene is TRBJ1-2, the V gene TRBV9; TRBD1 matches 9 bases. There are 13 residues in the CDR3. The germline gives CDR1 SGDLS, CDR2 YYNGEE. Trimming cost V 3 bases and J 7 bases; bases outside gene matches: 4. CDR3 amino acids: CASSATGGSGYTF. The CDR3 nucleotides are TGTGCCAGCAGCGCTACAGGGGGCTCTGGCTACACCTTC.

Of note for this clone: Distinct nucleotide sequences in the sample also encode this CDR3. The chain couples TRBV7-2 to TRBJ2-7; no clear D gene. The CDR3 sequence is 12 residues long. V dropped 6 bases and J dropped 4 bases, with 10 bases sitting between them. Germline V gene sequence: CDR1 SGHTA, CDR2 FQGNSA. Written as DNA, the CDR3 is TGTGCCAGCAGTTTACTTGGGTACGAGCAGTACTTC. Translating it yields CASSLLGYEQYF.

V gene TRBV7-2 combines with J gene TRBJ2-7; TRBD2 agrees at 7 bases. The J segment lost 5 bases and the V segment lost 5 bases, leaving 12 bases of the junction unmatched. There are 15 residues in the CDR3. From germline, CDR1 is SGHTA and CDR2 FQGNSA. CDR3 sequence reads: CASSISGTKINEQYF. The CDR3 nucleotides read TGTGCCAGCAGCATATCCGGGACTAAGATAAACGAGCAGTACTTC.

This clone has a handful of counts. The chain carries TRBV18 and TRBJ1-1, with 9 bases lining up with TRBD1. J gave up 4 bases and V 2 bases, and 11 bases lay outside the gene matches. This CDR3 region has 17 residues. Per germline, CDR1 KGHSH and CDR2 LQKENI. The CDR3 DNA reads TGTGCCAGCTCACCAGGGACAGGGCGGCCGGGAGCCACTGAAGCTTTCTTT. Its translation: CASSPGTGRPGATEAFF. Together with reference TRBV18 and TRBJ1-1, the CDR3 gives the full variable domain: NAGVMQNPRHLVRRRGQEARLRCSPMKGHSHVYWYRQLPEEGLKFMVYLQKENIIDESGMPKERFSAEFPKEGPSILRIQQVVRGDSAAYFCASSPGTGRPGATEAFFGQGTRLTVV.

This chain joins TRBV11-2 and TRBJ2-7, with D perhaps TRBD1 (6 bases). Trimming removed 6 bases at V and 2 bases at J, with 23 bases between. The V gene's germline CDR1 is SGHAT and CDR2 FQNNGV. The CDR3 spans 17 residues. CDR3 loop: CASRAGQYRVGTYEQYF. The CDR3 DNA follows: TGTGCCAGCAGAGCTGGCCAATACAGGGTGGGGACCTACGAGCAGTACTTC.

In DNA form, the CDR3 reads TGTGCCAGCAGCTTAGTATCCGGGACCTCTGGAAACACCATATATTTT. Translation gives CASSLVSGTSGNTIYF. This sequence joins TRBV7-2 and TRBJ1-3; tentatively, D is TRBD1 (5 bases). Germline V lookup: CDR1 SGHTA, CDR2 FQGNSA. CDR3 length equals 16 residues. Trimming shortened V by 1 base and J by 0 bases, and 10 bases separated the two germline ends. The full variable domain, in which reference TRBV7-2 and TRBJ1-3 provide the parts outside the CDR3, is GAGVSQSPSNKVTEKGKDVELRCDPISGHTALYWYRQSLGQGLEFLIYFQGNSAPDKSGLPSDRFSAERTGGSVSTLTIQRTQQEDSAVYLCASSLVSGTSGNTIYFGEGSWLTVV.

This chain joins TRBV19 and TRBJ2-1, with 10 nucleotides matching TRBD2. After removal of 5 bases from V and 0 bases from J, the junction contained 4 bases not matched to a gene. From germline, CDR1 is LNHDA and CDR2 SQIVND (reference sequence). The CDR3 covers 16 residues. For the CDR3, the DNA is TGTGCCAGTAGTGGAGCGGGGGGGAGCTCCTACAATGAGCAGTTCTTC. This sequence encodes CASSGAGGSSYNEQFF.

V is TRBV6-6 and J is TRBJ1-5, with D maybe TRBD1 (6 bases). Germline CDR1 is MNHNY and CDR2 is SVGAGI (reference sequence). This CDR3 spans 14 amino acids. V was clipped by 7 bases and J by 9 bases, with 19 bases between them. The CDR3 is CASTPQGDWGPQHF. CDR3 nucleotide sequence: TGTGCCAGCACTCCACAGGGTGACTGGGGGCCCCAGCATTTT.

The genes are TRBV11-2 and TRBJ2-3, with 12 bases that match TRBD2. The CDR3 length is 17 residues. V trimming: 2 bases; J trimming: 0 bases; junction bases outside the gene matches: 3. Germline V lookup: CDR1 SGHAT, CDR2 FQNNGV. The CDR3, as DNA: TGTGCCAGCAGCTTACGGACTAGCGGGATTAGCACAGATACGCAGTATTTT. It is translated as CASSLRTSGISTDTQYF.

About this clone: A much more abundant neighbour one base away suggests this may be a read error. The identical CDR3 is also encoded by other nucleotide sequences in the sample. The chain joins TRBV9 to TRBJ1-1, with D tentatively TRBD1 (6 bases). This CDR3 has 15 amino acids. Germline V gene lookup returns CDR1 SGDLS and CDR2 YYNGEE. The V end was cut by 3 bases, the J end by 4 bases, with 16 bases between. The CDR3 region is CASSGVGGAGTEAFF. The DNA for the CDR3 is TGTGCCAGCAGCGGAGTGGGGGGGGCGGGCACTGAAGCTTTCTTT.

The chain employs TRBV5-1 and TRBJ1-1; tentatively, D is TRBD1 (6 bases). The CDR3 totals 15 residues. V lost 1 base, J lost 0 bases, and 10 bases lay in between. In germline, CDR1 is SGHRS, CDR2 YFSETQ. The CDR3 nucleotides read TGCGCCAGCAGCTTGCCGGGGGACATGAACACTGAAGCTTTCTTT. It translates to CASSLPGDMNTEAFF.

The V gene is TRBV6-6, the J gene TRBJ1-2, with 7 bases identical to TRBD1. The CDR3 extends over 16 amino acids. V shed 6 bases and J 4 bases; nucleotides not matched to a gene: 14. CDR1 is MNHNY, CDR2 SVGAGI, per germline (reference sequence). The CDR3 here is CASSSGGQPSAYGYTF. CDR3 coding DNA: TGTGCCAGCAGCTCAGGGGGACAGCCCTCTGCCTATGGCTACACCTTC.

The rearrangement links TRBV4-3 to TRBJ2-7; TRBD2 matches 8 bases. The CDR3 totals 15 residues. Per germline, CDR1 LGHNA and CDR2 YSLEER. V was pared by 1 base and J by 2 bases, with 4 bases of the junction left unmatched. The CDR3, as DNA: TGCGCCAGCAGCCAAGTCTACGGGGGGGCCTACGAGCAGTACTTC. Its protein is CASSQVYGGAYEQYF.